Listed below are T cell receptor beta chains from one sample, sequenced in a study of cytomegalovirus exposure and HLA in healthy donors. Clones were sequenced by immunoSEQ multiplex PCR, and TCRdb holds only the in-frame ones, with some missing. The top ten clones hold around 1.6% of a sample with some 140,000 clones, 60% to 75% of them seen once. Material for sequencing was PBMCs. These receptors originate from a human donor in good health. Both conserved end residues are part of each CDR3. D genes are given only for firm matches. Expanded clones are given a class, and other clones once, few, many or no size at all.

D | J | size | V | DNA | CDR3
NA | TRBJ2-1 | NA | TRBV5-1 | TGCGCCAGCAGTGTGTTCCCGGGAAGAGGGAATGAGCAGTTCTTC | CASSVFPGRGNEQFF
TRBD2 | TRBJ2-7 | NA | TRBV11-3 | TGTGCCAGCAGCGCCGCGGGTCGGGTAGCGGGCCGCTACGAGCAGTACTTC | CASSAAGRVAGRYEQYF
TRBD1 | TRBJ1-3 | NA | TRBV28 | TGTGCCAGCAGTCGAGGACAGGACTCCTCTGGAAACACCATATATTTT | CASSRGQDSSGNTIYF
TRBD1 | TRBJ1-1 | NA | TRBV11-2 | TGTGCCAGCAGCTTAAAATTGACAGGGGGAGCTTTCTTT | CASSLKLTGGAFF
NA | TRBJ2-1 | NA | TRBV4-1 | TGCGCCAGCAGCCAGGGACTGGGTTACAATGAGCAGTTCTTC | CASSQGLGYNEQFF
NA | TRBJ2-5 | NA | TRBV14 | TGTGCCAGCAGCCACGATCCCAATTATGGGGGGTTGGAGACCCAGTACTTC | CASSHDPNYGGLETQYF
NA | TRBJ2-5 | NA | TRBV5-1 | TGCGCCAGCAGCTTGGGTGCGTTTGAGACCCAGTACTTC | CASSLGAFETQYF
TRBD1 | TRBJ2-2 | NA | TRBV11-3 | TGTGCCAGCAGCTTAGTTACAGGGGCCATCACCGGGGAGCTGTTTTTT | CASSLVTGAITGELFF
TRBD1 | TRBJ2-2 | NA | TRBV7-6 | TGTGCCAGCAGCCGCACAGGGGCGAACACCGGGGAGCTGTTTTTT | CASSRTGANTGELFF
NA | TRBJ2-2 | NA | TRBV9 | TGTGCCAGCAGCGTAGGAGGAAACACCGGGGAGCTGTTTTTT | CASSVGGNTGELFF
NA | TRBJ1-1 | few | TRBV6-5 | TGTGCCAGCAGTTACGGTTCGTTAGCAAACACTGAAGCTTTCTTT | CASSYGSLANTEAFF
NA | TRBJ1-6 | once | TRBV7-9 | TGTGCCAGCAGCGCGGGCCCCTCTAATTCACCCCTCCACTTT | CASSAGPSNSPLHF
NA | TRBJ2-7 | NA | TRBV5-1 | TGCGCCAGCAGCACTAGCTCCTACGAGCAGTACTTC | CASSTSSYEQYF
NA | TRBJ2-7 | few | TRBV28 | TGTGCCAGCAGTTCCAGACTAGTTCCCGAGCAGTACTTC | CASSSRLVPEQYF
TRBD1 | TRBJ1-2 | NA | TRBV7-9 | TGTGCCAGCAGCGACAGGACAGGGAACTATGGCTACACCTTC | CASSDRTGNYGYTF
NA | TRBJ1-1 | NA | TRBV7-8 | TGTGCCAGCAGCCCAACAGGGACGGAGAACACTGAAGCTTTCTTT | CASSPTGTENTEAFF
NA | TRBJ2-7 | NA | TRBV28 | TGTGCCAGCATCCGATGGGGGGGCGGCGAGCAGTACTTC | CASIRWGGGEQYF
TRBD1 | TRBJ1-2 | few | TRBV15 | TGTGCCACCAGACCCGGACAGGACTATGGCTACACCTTC | CATRPGQDYGYTF
TRBD1 | TRBJ2-7 | NA | TRBV25-1 | TGTGCCAGCAGTTCACCCGGGACAGGCTACGAGCAGTACTTC | CASSSPGTGYEQYF
TRBD2 | TRBJ2-3 | NA | TRBV27 | TGTGCCAGCAGTTCAAGACTAGCGGGCCGAACAGATACGCAGTATTTT | CASSSRLAGRTDTQYF
NA | TRBJ1-5 | NA | TRBV5-1 | TGCGCCAGCAGCTTACAGGGATATAGCAATCAGCCCCAGCATTTT | CASSLQGYSNQPQHF
TRBD1 | TRBJ2-7 | NA | TRBV27 | TGTGCCAGCAGTTTCTGGACCGGGACAGGGACTTCCTACGAGCAGTACTTC | CASSFWTGTGTSYEQYF
NA | TRBJ2-5 | NA | TRBV20-1 | TGCAGTGCTAGGGAGGGGGAGACCCAGTACTTC | CSAREGETQYF
NA | TRBJ2-1 | NA | TRBV7-6 | TGTGCCAGCAGCCTCGGTAGAGGAGATGAGCAGTTCTTC | CASSLGRGDEQFF
TRBD2 | TRBJ2-7 | few | TRBV5-5 | TGTGCCAGCAGCTTGGGCGGGAGTACTTCTTACGAGCAGTACTTC | CASSLGGSTSYEQYF
TRBD2 | TRBJ2-2 | NA | TRBV9 | TGTGCCAGCAGCTTCCGACTAGCGGGGAACACCGGGGAGCTGTTTTTT | CASSFRLAGNTGELFF
NA | TRBJ1-5 | few | TRBV6-1 | TGTGCCAGCAGTGAATCTTGGGGGGGCAATCAGCCCCAGCATTTT | CASSESWGGNQPQHF
NA | TRBJ2-3 | few | TRBV7-7 | TGTGCTAGCAGCTTAGGGGCTAGCACAGATACGCAGTATTTT | CASSLGASTDTQYF
NA | TRBJ2-2 | NA | TRBV28 | TGTGCCAGCATAAACACCGGGGAGCTGTTTTTT | CASINTGELFF
NA | TRBJ2-7 | NA | TRBV28 | TGTGCCAGCAGTCCAGGGTGGCTTTCCTACGAGCAGTACTTC | CASSPGWLSYEQYF
TRBD2 | TRBJ2-7 | once | TRBV5-1 | TGCGCCAGCAGCTTGTGGGAGGGGTCCTACGAGCAGTACTTC | CASSLWEGSYEQYF
NA | TRBJ2-5 | few | TRBV11-3 | TGTGCCAGCAGAGCTACAGGGATCGGAAAAGAGACCCAGTACTTC | CASRATGIGKETQYF
NA | TRBJ1-1 | NA | TRBV10-1 | TGCGCCAGCAAGAGATCCGGGACAACTAACACTGAAGCTTTCTTT | CASKRSGTTNTEAFF
NA | TRBJ1-1 | NA | TRBV28 | TGTGCCAGCAGTTCCATTTCCTACGCTAGGGGGGGCGCAACTGAAGCTTTCTTT | CASSSISYARGGATEAFF
NA | TRBJ2-5 | NA | TRBV5-4 | TGTGCCAGCAGCTTTCGGCTAGCGCGGGAGACCCAGTACTTC | CASSFRLARETQYF
TRBD1 | TRBJ1-5 | once | TRBV10-3 | TGTGCCACCAGGGTGGGGACAGGGGACAATCAGCCCCAGCATTTT | CATRVGTGDNQPQHF
TRBD2 | TRBJ2-7 | NA | TRBV7-9 | TGTGCCAGCAGCTCCCCGACTAGCGGCCTTATCGAGCAGTACTTC | CASSSPTSGLIEQYF